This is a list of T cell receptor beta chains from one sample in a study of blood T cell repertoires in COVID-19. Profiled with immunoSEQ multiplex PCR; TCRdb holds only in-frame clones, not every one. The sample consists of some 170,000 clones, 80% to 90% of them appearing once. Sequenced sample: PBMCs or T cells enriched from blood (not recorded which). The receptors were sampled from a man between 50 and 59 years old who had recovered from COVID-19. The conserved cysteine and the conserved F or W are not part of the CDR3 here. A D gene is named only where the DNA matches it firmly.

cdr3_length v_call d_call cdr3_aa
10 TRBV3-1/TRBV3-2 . ASSLHSSGQY
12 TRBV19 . ASSIGQGNYGYT
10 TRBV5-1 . ASRQESYGYT
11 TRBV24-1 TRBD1 ATSDWAGGGYT
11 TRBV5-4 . ASSLAGGPEQY
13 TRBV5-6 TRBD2 ASSPILRGGGVQF
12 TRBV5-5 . ASSLLPGIDEQY
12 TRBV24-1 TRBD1 ATSDSGGGEPQH
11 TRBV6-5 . ASSYDRNYGYT
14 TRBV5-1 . ASSGSGRSSGNTIY
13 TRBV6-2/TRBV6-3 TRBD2 ASSHGLARYNEQF
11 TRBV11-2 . ASSRTGYYGYT
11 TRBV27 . ASGSGPDYEQY
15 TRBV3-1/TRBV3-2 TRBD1 ASSQERSTGVNEKLF
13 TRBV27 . ASSPRQAQGYGYT
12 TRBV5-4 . ASSQRTGYNEQF
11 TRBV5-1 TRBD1 ASSGDGDSPST
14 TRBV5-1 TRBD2 ASSLGLAGNTGELF
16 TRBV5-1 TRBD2 ASSSGLAGGPLTGELF
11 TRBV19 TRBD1 ASWGQGGSPLH
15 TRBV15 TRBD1 ATSRGGRDRSSFGYT
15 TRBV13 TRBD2 ASSSDPLGLAGGEQF
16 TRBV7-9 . ASSLRLDRMRANEKLF
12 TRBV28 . ASRVRQENTEAF
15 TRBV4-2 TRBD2 ASSQLTSGALTDTQY
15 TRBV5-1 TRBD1 ASSLGQAFANTGELF
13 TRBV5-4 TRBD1 ASSSPGTGHTEAF
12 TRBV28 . ASHGGGLGNTIY
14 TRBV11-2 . ASSLGRRSTNEKLF
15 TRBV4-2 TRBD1 ASSQPSTGTITGELF
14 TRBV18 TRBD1 ASSPGQTFSGNTIY
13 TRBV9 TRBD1 ASSGAGQGVTEAF
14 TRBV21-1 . ASSPSWRVRYQPQH
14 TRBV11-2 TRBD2 ASRRGLAGGSDTQY
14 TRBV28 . ASSLYQDSSTDTQY
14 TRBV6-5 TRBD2 ASSYSTAGGHNEQF
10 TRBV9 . ASSPFTGELF
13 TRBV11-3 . ASSLRGGTAHEQY
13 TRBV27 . ASSLPDWDTYEQY
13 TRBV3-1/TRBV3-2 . ASSQGGGKNYGYT
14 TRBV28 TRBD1 ASSSPGGGMGTEAF
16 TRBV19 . ASSAKAGNGFSNQPQH
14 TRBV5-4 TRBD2 ASGSPSGGGTGELF
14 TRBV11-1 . ASSLDRGRATGELF
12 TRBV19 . ASSMTAYTGELF
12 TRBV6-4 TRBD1 ASSDQGGLTEAF
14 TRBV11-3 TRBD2 ASSHGLAGGKNTQY
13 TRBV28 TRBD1 ATQGAGGSNQPQH
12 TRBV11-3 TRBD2 ASSDSGKYNEQF
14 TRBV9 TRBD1 ASSGRDRRGNTEAF
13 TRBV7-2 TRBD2 ASSLLAGAQETQY